The 27 T cell receptor beta chains below were found in one sample sequenced in a study of OX40 agonist ivuxolimab in advanced cancers. Using immunoSEQ multiplex PCR, the repertoire was profiled, and TCRdb retains in-frame clones only, with some absent. This table has around 72,000 clones, around nine tenths appearing once. The specimen comprised CD4+ or CD8+ T cells sorted from blood, sampled in a trial of the OX40 agonist ivuxolimab. These receptors came from an adult with an advanced solid tumor such as melanoma, head and neck, liver or kidney cancer.

The V gene is TRBV5-4, the J gene TRBJ2-5; 7 bases match TRBD2. This CDR3 region has 18 residues. The ends lost 0 bases at V and 5 bases at J; junction bases unmatched: 16. CDR1 is SGHNT and CDR2 is YYREEE in the germline V gene (reference sequence). This CDR3 is CASSLEGQRDGLRETQYF. CDR3 sequence (DNA): TGTGCCAGCAGCTTGGAAGGTCAGCGGGACGGATTACGGGAGACCCAGTACTTC.

This clone was recorded once. The chain is built from TRBV6-4 and TRBJ2-7, with D uncertain. The length of the CDR3 is 12 residues. Per germline, CDR1 MRHNA and CDR2 SNTAGT. With 9 bases removed from V and 7 bases from J, the gap between germline ends came to 16 bases. CDR3 in DNA: TGTGCCAGTCGGATGGGCCCTACGGAGCAGTACTTC. Translating it yields CASRMGPTEQYF.

This clone was counted between two and nine times. The chain couples TRBV7-9 to TRBJ2-7; TRBD1 is a possible D gene (6 bases). V was clipped by 1 base and J by 3 bases, with 13 bases between them. This CDR3 is built from 15 residues. CDR1 SEHNR and CDR2 FQNEAQ come from the germline V gene (reference sequence). CDR3 protein: CASSLGTQGIYEQYF. The DNA of the CDR3 is TGTGCCAGCAGCTTAGGGACGCAGGGGATCTACGAGCAGTACTTC.

This rearrangement joins TRBV5-1 to TRBJ2-3, with 7 bases that match TRBD2. The V and J ends lost 5 bases and 4 bases, in that order; junction bases with no gene match: 10. This CDR3 comprises 15 residues. Per the germline V gene, CDR1 is SGHRS and CDR2 is YFSETQ. The CDR3 loop reads CASRPEGGVADTQYF. In DNA form, the CDR3 reads TGCGCCAGCAGGCCCGAGGGAGGGGTTGCAGATACGCAGTATTTT. Full variable domain (remainder filled in from reference TRBV5-1 and TRBJ2-3): KAGVTQTPRYLIKTRGQQVTLSCSPISGHRSVSWYQQTPGQGLQFLFEYFSETQRNKGNFPGRFSGRQFSNSRSEMNVSTLELGDSALYLCASRPEGGVADTQYFGPGTRLTVL.

The J gene is TRBJ1-4, the V gene TRBV11-2; possibly TRBD1 for D (6 bases). There are 15 residues in the CDR3. Between the trimmed V and J ends, which lost 1 base and 8 bases, there was a span of 14 bases. Germline V gene data show CDR1 as SGHAT and CDR2 as FQNNGV. CDR3 in amino acids: CASSLGAGAGEKLFF. CDR3 in DNA: TGTGCCAGCAGCTTAGGGGCAGGGGCAGGAGAAAAACTGTTTTTT.

This sequence joins TRBV2 and TRBJ2-5; 7 nucleotides line up with TRBD2. This CDR3 has 14 amino acids. Germline values: CDR1 SNHLY, CDR2 FYNNEI. With V trimmed by 8 bases and J by 2 bases, 8 bases remained unmatched. In nucleotides, the CDR3 is TGTGCCAGCGGGCCCCCAGCGGGGCAAGAGACCCAGTACTTC. Protein: CASGPPAGQETQYF.

The chain carries TRBV7-9 and TRBJ2-7; 8 nucleotides line up with TRBD1. Per germline, CDR1 SEHNR and CDR2 FQNEAQ (reference sequence). This CDR3 has 13 amino acids. Trimming at V came to 4 bases and at J to 6 bases, leaving 5 bases not matched to a gene. CDR3: CASSSRTGSEQYF. The CDR3 DNA follows: TGTGCCAGCAGCTCCCGGACAGGGAGCGAGCAGTACTTC.

A few counts support this clone. J is TRBJ2-4 and V is TRBV5-6, with D unclear. CDR3 length: 16 residues. Germline CDR1 reads SGHDT; CDR2 reads YYEEEE. V was cut by 4 bases and J by 0 bases, with 14 bases left in between. The CDR3 nucleotides are TGTGCCAGCAGCCCGGCTGGAATCCTAGCCAAAAACATTCAGTACTTC. It yields the protein CASSPAGILAKNIQYF.

The V call is TRBV28, the J call TRBJ2-7; D uncertain. Looked up from germline, CDR1 is MDHEN and CDR2 is SYDVKM. The V end lost 2 bases, the J end lost 6 bases, and 17 bases lay between the germline ends. There are 15 residues in the CDR3. In nucleotides, the CDR3 is TGTGCCAGCAGTTTACCCCGCACTTCTGTTCGCGAGCAGTACTTC. Translating gives CASSLPRTSVREQYF. The complete variable domain, with remaining parts taken from reference TRBV28 and TRBJ2-7, reads DVKVTQSSRYLVKRTGEKVFLECVQDMDHENMFWYRQDPGLGLRLIYFSYDVKMKEKGDIPEGYSVSREKKERFSLILESASTNQTSMYLCASSLPRTSVREQYFGPGTRLTVT.

The V call is TRBV7-9, the J call TRBJ2-1; a possible D gene is TRBD1 (5 bases). The CDR3 has 15 amino acids. Germline CDR1 reads SEHNR; CDR2 reads FQNEAQ (reference sequence). V dropped 1 base and J dropped 6 bases, with 13 bases sitting between them. This chain's CDR3 is CASSLERGRGNEQFF. CDR3 DNA: TGTGCCAGCAGCTTAGAAAGGGGCCGCGGCAATGAGCAGTTCTTC.

V gene TRBV7-9 combines with J gene TRBJ1-6; 9 bases are shared with TRBD1. The CDR3 is 15 amino acids. Unmatched junction bases numbered 7, after V lost 6 bases and J lost 7 bases. Per the germline V gene, CDR1 is SEHNR and CDR2 is FQNEAQ (reference sequence). The DNA of the CDR3 is TGTGCCAGCAGGTCCGGGACAGGGCAAAATTCACCCCTCCACTTT. This encodes CASRSGTGQNSPLHF.

The rearrangement links TRBV11-2 to TRBJ2-7, with 9 bases identical to TRBD2. J was trimmed by 6 bases and V by 3 bases; bases with no gene match: 12. In germline, CDR1 is SGHAT, CDR2 FQNNGV. This CDR3 is 16 amino acids long. The CDR3 DNA follows: TGTGCCAGCAGCTTCAGTAGCGGGAGAGGAAACGTCGAGCAGTACTTC. Its translation is CASSFSSGRGNVEQYF.

J is TRBJ1-1 and V is TRBV6-1, with D perhaps matching TRBD1 (6 bases). Deletions cut 0 bases from V and 1 base from J, with 12 bases between. The CDR3 has 16 residues. CDR1 and CDR2 from the germline V gene are MNHNS and SASEGT. The DNA of the CDR3 is TGTGCCAGCAGTGAAGCTTGGGGACAAACGAACACTGAAGCTTTCTTT. It encodes CASSEAWGQTNTEAFF.

This chain joins TRBV18 and TRBJ2-3; 8 bases map to TRBD2. Unmatched junction bases numbered 14, after V lost 6 bases and J lost 6 bases. This CDR3 is 16 amino acids long. The germline V gene encodes CDR1 KGHSH and CDR2 LQKENI. The CDR3 coding sequence is TGTGCCAGCTCTCCCCGAGGTAGCGGGACCAAGGATACGCAGTATTTT. Translated, it gives CASSPRGSGTKDTQYF.

This chain links TRBV5-1 with TRBJ2-6; 11 bases map to TRBD1. The J segment lost 1 base and the V segment lost 3 bases, leaving 3 bases of the junction unmatched. The CDR3 sequence is 17 residues long. The germline V gene has CDR1 SGHRS and CDR2 YFSETQ. The chain's CDR3 is CASSSGTGGSGANVLTF. CDR3 nucleotide sequence: TGCGCCAGCAGCTCGGGGACAGGGGGATCTGGGGCCAACGTCCTGACTTTC.

This clone came up once. The chain recombines TRBV5-1 with TRBJ2-7; 7 nucleotides align to TRBD1. V trimming: 4 bases; J trimming: 2 bases; junction bases outside the gene matches: 3. This CDR3 comprises 13 residues. Germline CDR1 is SGHRS and CDR2 is YFSETQ. The CDR3, as DNA: TGCGCCAGCAGCCGACAGGGTCCCTACGAGCAGTACTTC. Translation gives CASSRQGPYEQYF.

The chain is built from TRBV14 and TRBJ2-1; D is tentatively TRBD1 or TRBD2 (5 bases each). The CDR3 has 15 amino acids. Germline V gives CDR1 SGHDN, CDR2 FVKESK. Trimming shortened V by 5 bases and J by 4 bases, and 15 bases separated the two germline ends. CDR3 sequence: CASSSGPPGYNEQFF. The CDR3 region has the DNA TGTGCCAGCAGCTCGGGACCCCCCGGGTACAATGAGCAGTTCTTC.

The rearrangement joins TRBV7-8 to TRBJ1-2; 10 positions agree with TRBD1. This CDR3 comprises 14 residues. Losses at the gene ends were 5 bases for V and 8 bases for J; bases not matched to a gene: 8. The germline V gene has CDR1 SGHVS and CDR2 FQNEAQ. CDR3: CASSHRDRGHGYTF. For the CDR3, the DNA is TGTGCCAGCAGCCACCGAGACAGGGGGCACGGCTACACCTTC. The full variable domain, in which reference TRBV7-8 and TRBJ1-2 provide the parts outside the CDR3, is GAGVSQSPRYKVAKRGQDVALRCDPISGHVSLFWYQQALGQGPEFLTYFQNEAQLDKSGLPSDRFFAERPEGSVSTLKIQRTQQEDSAVYLCASSHRDRGHGYTFGSGTRLTVV.

The chain carries TRBV11-2 and TRBJ2-5; no firm D call. The V and J ends lost 1 base and 5 bases respectively, with 2 bases between them. The CDR3 sequence is 11 residues long. From germline, CDR1 is SGHAT and CDR2 FQNNGV. DNA of the CDR3: TGTGCCAGCAGCTTAGTGGAGACCCAGTACTTC. Its protein is CASSLVETQYF.

V and J are TRBV10-3 and TRBJ2-1; D perhaps matches TRBD1 (6 bases). This CDR3 contains 15 residues. The ends were cut back, 6 bases at V and 1 base at J, with 13 bases in the middle. Germline lookup yields CDR1 ENHRY and CDR2 SYGVKD. As DNA, the CDR3 is TGTGCCATCAGGGATCCGACAGGATCCTACAATGAGCAGTTCTTC. It codes for CAIRDPTGSYNEQFF.

The V gene is TRBV10-1, the J gene TRBJ2-1, with no clear D. The length of the CDR3 is 19 residues. Germline CDR1 WNHNN, CDR2 SYGVQD (reference sequence). V lost 2 bases and J lost 0, with 20 bases in between. CDR3 DNA sequence: TGCGCCAGCAGTGAGCGCCCCCCGAGGTGGGAAAGCTCCTACAATGAGCAGTTCTTC. Translating gives CASSERPPRWESSYNEQFF.

The sample holds one count of this clone. The V and J genes are TRBV11-2 and TRBJ2-3; TRBD2 aligns across 8 bases. J lost 4 bases, V lost 8 bases, and 14 bases had no gene match. This CDR3 region has 16 residues. Germline V gene sequence: CDR1 SGHAT, CDR2 FQNNGV. CDR3 residues: CASEPGPGLGADTQYF. In DNA, the CDR3 is TGTGCCAGCGAACCTGGGCCGGGACTAGGGGCAGATACGCAGTATTTT.

The chain recombines TRBV7-2 with TRBJ2-5; D is uncertain. Germline values: CDR1 SGHTA, CDR2 FQGNSA. There are 14 residues in the CDR3. The germline V and J ends were trimmed by 5 bases and 2 bases, with 12 bases remaining between them. The CDR3 coding sequence is TGTGCCAGCAGCGTTGAGCCACTACAAGAGACCCAGTACTTC. Translated, it gives CASSVEPLQETQYF. The complete variable domain, with remaining parts taken from reference TRBV7-2 and TRBJ2-5, reads GAGVSQSPSNKVTEKGKDVELRCDPISGHTALYWYRQSLGQGLEFLIYFQGNSAPDKSGLPSDRFSAERTGGSVSTLTIQRTQQEDSAVYLCASSVEPLQETQYFGPGTRLLVL.

Comment on this clone: At the DNA level, this CDR3 is encoded by other sequences in the same sample as well. This chain joins TRBV5-5 and TRBJ2-2; weak D call: TRBD1 (6 bases). V was trimmed by 0 bases and J by 6 bases, leaving 6 bases between them. Germline CDR1 and CDR2: SGHKS and YYEKEE (reference sequence). The CDR3 has 13 residues. CDR3 sequence reads: CASSLGTAGELFF. DNA of the CDR3: TGTGCCAGCAGCTTGGGGACAGCCGGGGAGCTGTTTTTT.

The chain employs TRBV5-8 and TRBJ2-5; 8 bases agree with TRBD1. The CDR3 totals 15 residues. V lost 4 bases to trimming and J lost 5 bases; unmatched junction nucleotides: 10. In germline, CDR1 is SGHTS, CDR2 YDEGEE. The CDR3 here is CASSAGQGLRETQYF. CDR3 bases: TGTGCCAGCAGCGCCGGACAGGGCTTAAGGGAGACCCAGTACTTC.

This CDR3 is CASNPPGGAKYEQYF. CDR3 coding DNA: TGTGCCAGCAACCCACCAGGGGGAGCAAAGTACGAGCAGTACTTC. The chain links TRBV28 to TRBJ2-7; 7 bases line up with TRBD1. Germline-derived CDR1 and CDR2 are MDHEN and SYDVKM. CDR3 size: 15 residues. J was trimmed by 4 bases and V by 7 bases; bases with no gene match: 13.

The CDR3 DNA reads as TGCGCCAGCAGCCCGGGAGCCAGCGGAAAGGAGACCCAGTACTTC. It is translated as CASSPGASGKETQYF. The gene calls are TRBV5-1 and TRBJ2-5; the D gene is possibly TRBD2 (6 bases). From germline, CDR1 is SGHRS and CDR2 YFSETQ. This CDR3 has 15 amino acids. V gave up 4 bases and J gave up 5 bases, with 18 bases separating them.